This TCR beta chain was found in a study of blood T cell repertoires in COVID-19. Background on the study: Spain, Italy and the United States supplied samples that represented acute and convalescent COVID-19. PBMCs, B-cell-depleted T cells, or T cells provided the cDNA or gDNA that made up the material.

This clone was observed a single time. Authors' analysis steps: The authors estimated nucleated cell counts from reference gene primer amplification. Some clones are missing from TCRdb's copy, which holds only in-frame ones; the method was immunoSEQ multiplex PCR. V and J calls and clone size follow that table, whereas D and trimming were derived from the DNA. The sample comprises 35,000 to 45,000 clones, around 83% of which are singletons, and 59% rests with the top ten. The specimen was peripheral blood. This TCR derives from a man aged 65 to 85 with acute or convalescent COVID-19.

CDR3 region: CASSIWGTGRPDTQYF. The CDR3 DNA is TGTGCCAGTAGTATATGGGGGACAGGGCGACCAGATACGCAGTATTTT. The chain links TRBV19 to TRBJ2-3; 9 bases are shared with TRBD1. V shed 2 bases, J shed 4 bases, and the junction held 7 bases outside the gene matches. The length of the CDR3 is 16 residues. The germline V gene encodes CDR1 LNHDA and CDR2 SQIVND (reference sequence).